A selection of T cell receptor beta chains follows, all from one sample in a study of OX40 agonist ivuxolimab in advanced cancers. Profiled with immunoSEQ multiplex PCR; TCRdb holds only in-frame clones, not every one. The sample records more than 55,000 clones, 70% to 90% being singletons. The sequencing used CD4+ or CD8+ T cells sorted from blood, collected in a trial of the OX40 agonist ivuxolimab. These receptors were obtained from an adult with an advanced solid tumor such as melanoma, head and neck, liver or kidney cancer. The CDR3 runs from the conserved cysteine through the conserved F or W. Each record gives: J gene, V gene, D gene, clone size, CDR3 DNA, CDR3 protein. A D gene is named only where the DNA matches it firmly. Rows give clone size only sometimes, using once, few, many, or a class for an expanded clone.

>TRBJ2-5|TRBV5-1|TRBD1|-
TGCGCCAGCAGCGGGCCGGACAGGGGTGACGAGACCCAGTACTTC
CASSGPDRGDETQYF
>TRBJ2-3|TRBV9|-|-
TGTGCCAGCAGCGTAGCAGGGCTTCCTAGCACAGATACGCAGTATTTT
CASSVAGLPSTDTQYF
>TRBJ2-5|TRBV18|-|-
TGTGCCAGCTCACCAGGGAAAGAGACCCAGTACTTC
CASSPGKETQYF
>TRBJ2-3|TRBV9|-|-
TGTGCCAGCAGCGTAGCAGGCACTAGCACAGATACGCAGTATTTT
CASSVAGTSTDTQYF
>TRBJ1-1|TRBV9|-|-
TGTGCCAGCAGCCCTCAGGTGTCGGTGGGAGGAGAGGCTTTCTTT
CASSPQVSVGGEAFF
>TRBJ2-3|TRBV6-5|-|-
TGTGCCAGCAGCCACACTAGGACAGATACGCAGTATTTT
CASSHTRTDTQYF
>TRBJ1-1|TRBV7-6|-|-
TGTGCCAGCACGACTGAAGCTTTCTTT
CASTTEAFF
>TRBJ2-7|TRBV11-2|TRBD1|once
TGTGCCAGCAGGACGACAGGGGCCTACGAGCAGTACTTC
CASRTTGAYEQYF
>TRBJ2-7|TRBV4-1|-|-
TGCGCCAGCAGCCAAGGGGTCTTATCCGAGCAGTACTTC
CASSQGVLSEQYF
>TRBJ1-5|TRBV28|-|-
TGTGCCAGCAGTTCACGGTCTTTTAGCAATCAGCCCCAGCATTTT
CASSSRSFSNQPQHF
>TRBJ1-5|TRBV19|-|-
TGTGCCAGTAGCGAGACAGGAATCAATCAGCCCCAGCATTTT
CASSETGINQPQHF
>TRBJ2-7|TRBV2|TRBD1|-
TGTGCCAGCCTGAGGGACAGTTACGAGCAGTACTTC
CASLRDSYEQYF
>TRBJ2-7|TRBV28|TRBD1|-
TGTGCCAGCACCATCCCAGGGGGCTCCTACGAGCAGTACTTC
CASTIPGGSYEQYF
>TRBJ2-3|TRBV19|TRBD1|-
TGTGCCAGTAAGGGGGCTAAATTCACAGATACGCAGTATTTT
CASKGAKFTDTQYF
>TRBJ1-1|TRBV4-1|TRBD1|-
TGCGCCAGCAGCCAAGTGACGACAGGGGGCACTGAAGCTTTCTTT
CASSQVTTGGTEAFF
>TRBJ1-2|TRBV6-5|-|-
TGTGCCAGCAGTGGGGCGCAGGGCCTCTTAAGTGGCTACACCTTC
CASSGAQGLLSGYTF
>TRBJ1-4|TRBV5-5|-|-
TGTGCCAGCAGCTTGGTGACAGATAATGAAAAACTGTTTTTT
CASSLVTDNEKLFF
>TRBJ2-3|TRBV30|-|-
TGTGCCTGGAACATTCTAGCGGATACGCAGTATTTT
CAWNILADTQYF
>TRBJ2-5|TRBV27|TRBD2|-
TGTGCCAGCAGTCCAGGCCTAGCGGGAGAGATCCAAGAGACCCAGTACTTC
CASSPGLAGEIQETQYF
>TRBJ2-3|TRBV5-4|-|few
TGTGCCAGCAGCTTGTTGTCTAGCACAGATACGCAGTATTTT
CASSLLSSTDTQYF
>TRBJ2-1|TRBV28|TRBD2|-
TGTGCCAGCAGTCACTTTTCGGTTAATAAGCGGGAGCGTGAGCAGTTCTTC
CASSHFSVNKREREQFF
>TRBJ1-5|TRBV18|-|-
TGTGCCAGCTCACCACCGGGCAATCAGCCCCAGCATTTT
CASSPPGNQPQHF